A single sample is the source of the 29 T cell receptor beta chains below, sequenced in a study of blood T cell repertoires in COVID-19. The assay was immunoSEQ multiplex PCR, and TCRdb's table has in-frame clones only and misses some. Among about 150,000 clones listed, 75% to 90% were seen once. Sequencing was done on a sample of peripheral blood. These receptor sequences come from an older woman with active or convalescent COVID-19.

V usage is TRBV25-1 and J usage is TRBJ2-2, with 8 bases fitting TRBD2. Germline CDR1 is MGHDK and CDR2 is SYGVNS. V lost 5 bases and J lost 4; bases outside the gene matches: 3. This CDR3 is built from 14 residues. The CDR3 protein is CASSFLAGTGELFF. The CDR3 coding sequence is TGTGCCAGCAGTTTTCTAGCGGGCACCGGGGAGCTGTTTTTT.

The chain couples TRBV7-2 to TRBJ2-3; weak D call: TRBD2 (7 bases). Trimming stripped 0 bases from V and 4 bases from J, with 14 bases between. The CDR3 sequence is 16 residues long. Germline CDR1 is SGHTA and CDR2 is FQGNSA. CDR3 sequence: CASSLAGGAIADTQYF. The CDR3 region has the DNA TGTGCCAGCAGCTTAGCGGGGGGGGCGATCGCAGATACGCAGTATTTT. The whole variable domain, remainder taken from reference TRBV7-2 and TRBJ2-3, is GAGVSQSPSNKVTEKGKDVELRCDPISGHTALYWYRQSLGQGLEFLIYFQGNSAPDKSGLPSDRFSAERTGGSVSTLTIQRTQQEDSAVYLCASSLAGGAIADTQYFGPGTRLTVL.

V is TRBV2 and J is TRBJ1-5; 8 bases are a match to TRBD1. V lost 5 bases, J lost 6 bases, and 3 bases stayed unmatched. The CDR3 runs to 13 residues. Germline CDR1 and CDR2: SNHLY and FYNNEI. CDR3 nucleotides: TGTGCCAGCAGTCAACAGGGGGGTCAGCCCCAGCATTTT. This sequence encodes CASSQQGGQPQHF.

The chain is built from TRBV11-2 and TRBJ2-4, with 8 bases lining up with TRBD2. Germline V CDR1 and CDR2: SGHAT, FQNNGV. With V trimmed by 5 bases and J by 0 bases, 3 bases remained unmatched. CDR3 length: 15 amino acids. This chain's CDR3 is CASSRGGLAKNIQYF. CDR3 DNA sequence: TGTGCCAGCAGCCGGGGGGGGCTAGCCAAAAACATTCAGTACTTC. Full variable domain (rest looked up from reference TRBV11-2 and TRBJ2-4): EAGVAQSPRYKIIEKRQSVAFWCNPISGHATLYWYQQILGQGPKLLIQFQNNGVVDDSQLPKDRFSAERLKGVDSTLKIQPAKLEDSAVYLCASSRGGLAKNIQYFGAGTRLSVL.

V and J are TRBV6-1 and TRBJ1-6; D is possibly TRBD1 (6 bases). CDR1 and CDR2 (germline): MNHNS, SASEGT. The CDR3 has 12 amino acids. V lost 3 bases and J lost 12, with 9 bases in between. DNA for the CDR3: TGTGCCAGCAGTGATACAGGGCAACCCCTCCACTTT. It translates to CASSDTGQPLHF.

V is TRBV6-1 and J is TRBJ2-7, with TRBD1 matching 10 bases. The germline gives CDR1 MNHNS, CDR2 SASEGT. Unmatched junction bases numbered 4, after V lost 1 base and J lost 7 bases. CDR3 length: 14 amino acids. Here the CDR3 DNA reads TGTGCCAGCAGTGAAGGACAGGGGGCGAGGGAGCAGTACTTC. Translating gives CASSEGQGAREQYF.

The chain employs TRBV12-3 or TRBV12-4 and TRBJ2-1; the D is unclear. This CDR3 spans 12 amino acids. V was shortened by 6 bases and J by 7 bases, with 10 bases between the two germline ends. As DNA, the CDR3 is TGTGCCAGCAGAAACATCACGAATGAGCAGTTCTTC. This encodes CASRNITNEQFF.

This clone was counted a single time. In nucleotides, the CDR3 is TGTGCCATCCTCCGGGCAGGGGCAGCTGAAGCTTTCTTT. Its translation: CAILRAGAAEAFF. This chain uses TRBV6-6 with TRBJ1-1, with D tentatively TRBD1 (6 bases). CDR3 length: 13 residues. Germline V gene lookup returns CDR1 MNHNY and CDR2 SVGAGI (reference sequence). V lost 10 bases, J lost 6 bases, and 18 bases lay in between.

V is TRBV7-8 and J is TRBJ2-7, with TRBD2 identical over 7 bases. CDR1 and CDR2 from the germline V gene are SGHVS and FQNEAQ. The junction had 1 base not matched to a gene; V was cut back by 1 base and J by 4 bases. The CDR3 totals 13 residues. CDR3 residues: CASSLGLAYEQYF. CDR3 coding DNA: TGTGCCAGCAGCTTAGGACTAGCATACGAGCAGTACTTC.

The chain carries TRBV7-9 and TRBJ2-3, with a weak D call TRBD1 (6 bases). This CDR3 spans 15 amino acids. Germline CDR1 is SEHNR and CDR2 is FQNEAQ (reference sequence). V was shortened by 5 bases and J by 0 bases, with 12 bases between the two germline ends. The DNA for the CDR3 is TGTGCCAGCAGCAGACAGGACCTAAGCACAGATACGCAGTATTTT. Encoded protein: CASSRQDLSTDTQYF.

The J gene is TRBJ2-5, the V gene TRBV18; TRBD2 aligns across 9 bases. Germline CDR1 reads KGHSH; CDR2 reads LQKENI. The CDR3 is made up of 18 amino acids. V lost 6 bases and J lost 1; bases outside the gene matches: 15. The CDR3 coding sequence is TGTGCCAGCTCCCGAACGAATTTAGCGGGGGCCTTCCAAGAGACCCAGTACTTC. This codes for CASSRTNLAGAFQETQYF.

The table lists this clone with a count of one. The CDR3, as DNA: TGCGCCAGCAGCCACTCCGAGGGAACTAACTATGGCTACACCTTC. Residues: CASSHSEGTNYGYTF. The gene calls are TRBV4-3 and TRBJ1-2; D unclear. Germline CDR1 and CDR2: LGHNA and YSLEER. This CDR3 is 15 amino acids long. V lost 3 bases, J lost 0 bases, and 11 bases lay in between.

For the CDR3, the DNA is TGTGCCAGCAGCCAAGGGGTAGCGGGGGTCAATGAGCAGTTCTTC. Encoded protein: CASSQGVAGVNEQFF. The chain recombines TRBV7-2 with TRBJ2-1; 9 bases match TRBD2. Germline V CDR1 and CDR2: SGHTA, FQGNSA. The junction had 8 bases not matched to a gene; V was cut back by 5 bases and J by 6 bases. The CDR3 has 15 residues.

The chain couples TRBV10-3 to TRBJ2-2; TRBD2 aligns across 8 bases. This CDR3 is built from 18 residues. After removal of 3 bases from V and 3 bases from J, the junction contained 12 bases not matched to a gene. CDR1 is ENHRY and CDR2 is SYGVKD in the germline V gene. DNA of the CDR3: TGTGCCATCAGTGAAGATTGGCGGGGGGCCACCCACACCGGGGAGCTGTTTTTT. Protein: CAISEDWRGATHTGELFF.

The chain is built from TRBV3-1 (or the pseudogene TRBV3-2) and TRBJ2-3; D is possibly TRBD2 (6 bases). The V end was cut by 1 base, the J end by 1 base, with 12 bases between. Germline values: CDR1 LGHDT, CDR2 YNNKEL (reference sequence). The CDR3 length is 16 residues. The CDR3 loop reads CASSQVGGPRTDTQYF. CDR3 in DNA: TGTGCCAGCAGCCAAGTCGGAGGGCCGCGCACAGATACGCAGTATTTT.

The genes are TRBV10-3 and TRBJ1-1; TRBD1 matches 9 bases. The CDR3 totals 13 residues. Germline V gene sequence: CDR1 ENHRY, CDR2 SYGVKD. With 10 bases clipped from V and 4 bases from J, the junction kept 7 bases outside the gene matches. In nucleotides, the CDR3 is TGTGCCACCGAGACAGGGGGGGGCACTGAAGCTTTCTTT. This sequence encodes CATETGGGTEAFF.

This clone was seen a few times. The CDR3 sequence is CASSYSTGRHEQFF. CDR3 DNA sequence: TGTGCCAGCAGTTACTCGACAGGGAGGCATGAGCAGTTCTTC. This chain connects TRBV6-5 to TRBJ2-1; TRBD1 might be the D (7 bases). This CDR3 region has 14 residues. Trimming removed 0 bases from V and 8 bases from J, with 11 bases in between. Germline V gene sequence: CDR1 MNHEY, CDR2 SVGAGI.

This chain uses TRBV30 with TRBJ2-1; no reliable D call. Germline assignment: CDR1 GTSNPN and CDR2 SVGIG (reference sequence). Trimming cost V 3 bases and J 7 bases, with 10 bases left between them. CDR3 length equals 12 residues. The CDR3 reads CAWSRLGNEQFF. CDR3 nucleotides: TGTGCCTGGAGCCGACTTGGGAATGAGCAGTTCTTC.

The rearrangement links TRBV2 to TRBJ1-5; tentative D call: TRBD1 (5 bases). The CDR3 has 14 residues. V dropped 8 bases and J dropped 0 bases, with 11 bases sitting between them. Germline assignment: CDR1 SNHLY and CDR2 FYNNEI. CDR3 nucleotides: TGTGCCAGCGCAGGGCAATATAGCAATCAGCCCCAGCATTTT. Translating gives CASAGQYSNQPQHF.

This clone was recorded only once. The chain has TRBV18 and TRBJ1-1; 8 bases are shared with TRBD1. V lost 8 bases and J lost 7; bases outside the gene matches: 9. CDR1 is KGHSH and CDR2 is LQKENI in the germline V gene. The CDR3 is made up of 13 amino acids. The CDR3 DNA reads TGTGCCAGCACGGGACAGGCCCTTTATGAAGCTTTCTTT. This translates into CASTGQALYEAFF.

A few counts support this clone. The V call is TRBV4-2, the J call TRBJ1-4, with D perhaps matching TRBD1 (5 bases). Trimming took off 4 bases at V and 2 bases at J, with 11 bases between the two ends. This CDR3 has 15 residues. Germline assignment: CDR1 LGHNA and CDR2 YNFKEQ. Here the CDR3 reads CASSPWGGTNEKLFF. In DNA, the CDR3 is TGTGCCAGCAGCCCGTGGGGGGGTACTAATGAAAAACTGTTTTTT.

The V and J genes are TRBV3-1 (or the pseudogene TRBV3-2) and TRBJ2-1, with 10 bases aligning to TRBD2. The CDR3 contains 14 residues. V lost 3 bases, J lost 9 bases, and 5 bases stayed unmatched. CDR1 is LGHDT and CDR2 is YNNKEL in the germline V gene (reference sequence). CDR3 nucleotides: TGTGCCAGCAGCCATAGTAGCGGGGGGTTTGAGCAGTTCTTC. This codes for CASSHSSGGFEQFF.

This clone has just one count. This chain uses TRBV25-1 with TRBJ1-1; 8 bases fit TRBD1. This CDR3 region has 14 residues. Germline trimming cut 4 bases from V and 5 bases from J; bases unmatched to any gene: 6. CDR1 MGHDK and CDR2 SYGVNS come from the germline V gene. CDR3 region: CASSAPTGGTEAFF. The CDR3 DNA reads as TGTGCCAGCAGTGCGCCTACAGGGGGTACTGAAGCTTTCTTT.

This clone was counted a few times. The gene calls are TRBV7-2 and TRBJ2-6, with D unclear. The V gene lost 1 base and the J gene lost 3 bases, with 7 bases spanning the gap. CDR3 length equals 15 residues. Germline V lookup: CDR1 SGHTA, CDR2 FQGNSA. This CDR3 reads CASSLEALGANVLTF. The CDR3 DNA is TGTGCCAGCAGCTTAGAAGCCCTTGGGGCCAACGTCCTGACTTTC.

The chain has TRBV6-2 or TRBV6-3 and TRBJ2-1; 8 bases align to TRBD2. The CDR3 loop spans 16 amino acids. Germline assignment: CDR1 MNHEY and CDR2 SVGEGT. Trimming took 2 bases from V and 8 from J; bases not matched to a gene: 11. The CDR3 bases are TGTGCCAGCAGTTACAATGAAGCGGGGGATCGAGATGAGCAGTTCTTC. Translation: CASSYNEAGDRDEQFF.

DNA of the CDR3: TGTGCCAGCTCCCTCCGGGACACCACTAGCACAGATACGCAGTATTTT. Protein sequence: CASSLRDTTSTDTQYF. The chain has TRBV18 and TRBJ2-3; the D gene is possibly TRBD1 (6 bases). V lost 6 bases and J 0 bases, leaving 16 bases between the germline ends. The CDR3 extends over 16 amino acids. Germline CDR1 and CDR2: KGHSH and LQKENI.

For the CDR3, the DNA is TGCGCCAGCAGCTTGTCGGACAGTCCCTATTCACCCCTCCACTTT. It yields the protein CASSLSDSPYSPLHF. J is TRBJ1-6 and V is TRBV5-1, with D maybe TRBD1 (6 bases). Germline assignment: CDR1 SGHRS and CDR2 YFSETQ. CDR3 size: 15 residues. V gave up 1 base and J gave up 8 bases, with 13 bases separating them.

V and J are TRBV5-4 and TRBJ1-2; TRBD1 matches at 7 bases. Germline CDR1 SGHNT, CDR2 YYREEE (reference sequence). V was clipped by 4 bases and J by 8 bases; unmatched bases: 8. The CDR3 is made up of 13 amino acids. In nucleotides, the CDR3 is TGTGCCAGCAGCCGACAGGGTTTAGGCGGCTACACCTTC. Its translation is CASSRQGLGGYTF.

The V gene is TRBV3-1 (or the pseudogene TRBV3-2), the J gene TRBJ1-6; 8 positions agree with TRBD1. CDR1 and CDR2 from the germline V gene are LGHDT and YNNKEL (reference sequence). Trimming removed 2 bases from V and 7 bases from J; junction bases left unmatched: 7. CDR3 length: 16 amino acids. The CDR3 loop is CASSQRGQGENSPLHF. The CDR3 DNA is TGTGCCAGCAGCCAACGAGGACAGGGAGAGAATTCACCCCTCCACTTT.